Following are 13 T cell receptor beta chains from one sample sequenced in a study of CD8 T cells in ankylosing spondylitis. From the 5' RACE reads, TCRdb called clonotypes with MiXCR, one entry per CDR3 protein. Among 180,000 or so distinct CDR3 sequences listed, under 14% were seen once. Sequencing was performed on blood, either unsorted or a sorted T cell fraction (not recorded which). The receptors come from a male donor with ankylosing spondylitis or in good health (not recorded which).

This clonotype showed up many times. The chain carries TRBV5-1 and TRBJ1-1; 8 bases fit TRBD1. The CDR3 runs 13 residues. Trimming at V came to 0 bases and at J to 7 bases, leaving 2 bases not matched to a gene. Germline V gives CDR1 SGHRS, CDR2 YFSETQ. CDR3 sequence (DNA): TGCGCCAGCAGCTTGGGACAGGGGTATGAAGCTTTCTTT. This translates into CASSLGQGYEAFF.

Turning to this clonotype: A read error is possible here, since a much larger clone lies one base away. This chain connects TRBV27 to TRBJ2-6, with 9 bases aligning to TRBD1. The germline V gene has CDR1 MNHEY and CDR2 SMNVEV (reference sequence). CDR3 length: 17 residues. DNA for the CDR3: TGTGTCAGCAGTGCCGGGACAGGGACTTCTGGGGCCAACGTCCTGACTTTC. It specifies CVSSAGTGTSGANVLTF.

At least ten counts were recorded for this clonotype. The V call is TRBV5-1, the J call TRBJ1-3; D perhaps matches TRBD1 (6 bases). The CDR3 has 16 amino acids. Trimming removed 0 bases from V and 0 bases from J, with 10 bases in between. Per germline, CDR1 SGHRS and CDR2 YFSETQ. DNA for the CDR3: TGCGCCAGCAGCTTGGTCCAGGGGATCTCTGGAAACACCATATATTTT. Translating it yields CASSLVQGISGNTIYF.

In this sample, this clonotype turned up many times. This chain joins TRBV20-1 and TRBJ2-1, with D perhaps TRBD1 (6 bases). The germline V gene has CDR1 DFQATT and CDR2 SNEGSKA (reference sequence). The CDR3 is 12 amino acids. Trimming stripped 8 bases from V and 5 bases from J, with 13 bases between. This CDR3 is CSPRRTDNEQFF. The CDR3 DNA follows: TGCAGTCCGAGGAGGACAGACAATGAGCAGTTCTTC.

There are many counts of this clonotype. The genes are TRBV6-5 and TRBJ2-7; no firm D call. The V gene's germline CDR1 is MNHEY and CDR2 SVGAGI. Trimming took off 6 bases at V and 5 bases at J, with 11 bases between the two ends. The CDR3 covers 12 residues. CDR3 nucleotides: TGTGCCAGCAGCAAGGGTTCCCACGAGCAGTACTTC. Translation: CASSKGSHEQYF.

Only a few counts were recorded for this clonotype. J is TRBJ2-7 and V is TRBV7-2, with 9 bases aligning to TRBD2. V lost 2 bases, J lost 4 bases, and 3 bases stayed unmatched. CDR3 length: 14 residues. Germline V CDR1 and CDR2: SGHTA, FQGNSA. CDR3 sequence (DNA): TGTGCCAGCAGCTTACCCAGCGGGGGGTACGAGCAGTACTTC. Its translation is CASSLPSGGYEQYF.

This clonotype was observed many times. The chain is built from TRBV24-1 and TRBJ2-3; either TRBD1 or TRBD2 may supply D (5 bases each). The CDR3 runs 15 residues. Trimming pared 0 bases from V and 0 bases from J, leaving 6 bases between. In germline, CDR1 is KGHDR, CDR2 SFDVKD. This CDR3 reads CATSDLRDSTDTQYF. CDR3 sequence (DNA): TGTGCCACCAGTGATTTGCGGGACAGCACAGATACGCAGTATTTT.

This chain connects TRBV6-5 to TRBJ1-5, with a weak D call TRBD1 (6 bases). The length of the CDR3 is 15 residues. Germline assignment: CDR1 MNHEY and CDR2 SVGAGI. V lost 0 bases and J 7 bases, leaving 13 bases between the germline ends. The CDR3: CASSYSTLRGQPQHF. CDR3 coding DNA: TGTGCCAGCAGTTACTCGACGCTCAGGGGCCAGCCCCAGCATTTT.

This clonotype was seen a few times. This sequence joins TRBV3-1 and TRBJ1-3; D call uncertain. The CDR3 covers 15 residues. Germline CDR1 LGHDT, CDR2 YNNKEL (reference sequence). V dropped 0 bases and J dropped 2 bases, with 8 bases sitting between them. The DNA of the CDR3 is TGTGCCAGCAGCCAAGATCCCGGGACTGGAAACACCATATATTTT. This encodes CASSQDPGTGNTIYF.

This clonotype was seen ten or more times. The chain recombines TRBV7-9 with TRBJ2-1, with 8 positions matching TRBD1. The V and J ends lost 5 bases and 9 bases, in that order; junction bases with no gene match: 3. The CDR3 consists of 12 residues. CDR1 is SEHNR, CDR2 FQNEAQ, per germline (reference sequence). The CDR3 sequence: CASSIGQGEQFF. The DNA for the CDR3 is TGTGCCAGCAGCATTGGACAGGGTGAGCAGTTCTTC.

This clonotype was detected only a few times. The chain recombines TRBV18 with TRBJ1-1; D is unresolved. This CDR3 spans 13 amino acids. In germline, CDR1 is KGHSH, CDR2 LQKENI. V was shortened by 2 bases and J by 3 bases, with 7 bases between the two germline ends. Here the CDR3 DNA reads TGTGCCAGCTCACCATCTTTGGACACTGAAGCTTTCTTT. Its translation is CASSPSLDTEAFF.

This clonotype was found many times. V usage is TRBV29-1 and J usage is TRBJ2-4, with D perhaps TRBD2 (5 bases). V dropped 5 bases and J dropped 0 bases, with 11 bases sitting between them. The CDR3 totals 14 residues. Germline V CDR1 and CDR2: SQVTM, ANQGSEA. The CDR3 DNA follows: TGCAGCGTTCGAGCGGCCTTAGCCAAAAACATTCAGTACTTC. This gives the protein CSVRAALAKNIQYF. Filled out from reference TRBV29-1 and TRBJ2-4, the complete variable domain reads SAVISQKPSRDICQRGTSLTIQCQVDSQVTMMFWYRQQPGQSLTLIATANQGSEATYESGFVIDKFPISRPNLTFSTLTVSNMSPEDSSIYLCSVRAALAKNIQYFGAGTRLSVL.

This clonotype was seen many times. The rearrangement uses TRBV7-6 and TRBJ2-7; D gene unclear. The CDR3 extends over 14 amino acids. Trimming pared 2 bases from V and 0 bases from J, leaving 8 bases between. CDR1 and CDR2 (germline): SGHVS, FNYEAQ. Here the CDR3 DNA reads TGTGCCAGCAGCTTAACCACGAGCTCCTACGAGCAGTACTTC. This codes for CASSLTTSSYEQYF.